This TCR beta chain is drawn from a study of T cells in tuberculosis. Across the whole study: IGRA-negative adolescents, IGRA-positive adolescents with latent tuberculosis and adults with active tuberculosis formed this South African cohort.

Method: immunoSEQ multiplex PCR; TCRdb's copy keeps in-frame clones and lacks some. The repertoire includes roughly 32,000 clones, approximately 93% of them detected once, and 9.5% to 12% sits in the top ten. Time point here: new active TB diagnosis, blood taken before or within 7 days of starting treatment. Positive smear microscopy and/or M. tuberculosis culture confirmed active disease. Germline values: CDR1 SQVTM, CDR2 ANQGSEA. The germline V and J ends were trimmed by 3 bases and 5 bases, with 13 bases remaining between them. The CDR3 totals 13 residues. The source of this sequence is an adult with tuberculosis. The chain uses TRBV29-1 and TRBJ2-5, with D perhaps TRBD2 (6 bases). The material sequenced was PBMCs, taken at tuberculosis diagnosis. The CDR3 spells CSVDRVGGETQYF. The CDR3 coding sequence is TGCAGCGTTGACAGGGTTGGAGGGGAGACCCAGTACTTC.